The entry that follows covers one TCR beta chain sequence. The antigen is not known. This entry belongs to a study of cytomegalovirus exposure and HLA in healthy donors. Whole-study context: Previous work identified 95 million to 120 million unique TCR beta sequences from around 180 million T cells.

This PCR relied on a set of 60 Vbeta primers and 13 Jbeta primers. Profiled with immunoSEQ multiplex PCR; TCRdb holds only in-frame clones, not every one. The data contain fewer than 130,000 clones, 74% of them seen just once; the ten biggest clones take up about 2.5%. Broader study findings: Per a prior analysis, the majority of TCR beta V segments were productive roughly 87% or roughly 30% of the time. Analysis performed later found under 20,000 TCR beta sequences associated with HLA alleles at 0.05 false discovery rate. Among TCR beta chains, those listed as cytomegalovirus-associated numbered about 160.

This CDR3 has 13 residues. Unmatched junction bases numbered 9, after V lost 6 bases and J lost 7 bases. Germline CDR1 is SNHLY and CDR2 is FYNNEI. This chain joins TRBV2 and TRBJ2-7, with TRBD2 matching 7 bases. The receptor comes from a man aged 50 to 59 in good health and CMV-seropositive. What was sequenced was PBMCs. CDR3 region: CASRVGGLEEQYF. In DNA, the CDR3 is TGTGCCAGCAGGGTGGGGGGGTTGGAAGAGCAGTACTTC.